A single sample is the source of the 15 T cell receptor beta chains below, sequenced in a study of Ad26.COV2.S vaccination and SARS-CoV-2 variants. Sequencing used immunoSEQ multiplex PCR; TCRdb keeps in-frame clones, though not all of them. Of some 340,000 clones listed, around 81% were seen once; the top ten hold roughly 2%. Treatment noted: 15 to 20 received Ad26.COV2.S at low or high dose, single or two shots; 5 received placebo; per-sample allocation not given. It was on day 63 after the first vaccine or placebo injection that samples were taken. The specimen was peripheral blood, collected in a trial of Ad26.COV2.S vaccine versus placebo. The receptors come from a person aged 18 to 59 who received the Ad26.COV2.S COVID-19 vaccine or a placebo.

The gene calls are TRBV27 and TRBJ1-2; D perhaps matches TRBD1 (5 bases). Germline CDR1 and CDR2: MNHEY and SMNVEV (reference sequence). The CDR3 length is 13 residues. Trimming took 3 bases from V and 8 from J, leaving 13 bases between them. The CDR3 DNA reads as TGTGCCAGCAGTTTTCCGGAGGGGCAGGGCTACACCTTC. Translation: CASSFPEGQGYTF.

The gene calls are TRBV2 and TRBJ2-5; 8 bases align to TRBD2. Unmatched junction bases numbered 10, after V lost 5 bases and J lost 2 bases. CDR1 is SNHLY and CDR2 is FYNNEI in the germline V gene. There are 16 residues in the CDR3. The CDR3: CASSTIAGRGQETQYF. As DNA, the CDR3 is TGTGCCAGCAGTACTATAGCGGGGAGGGGTCAAGAGACCCAGTACTTC. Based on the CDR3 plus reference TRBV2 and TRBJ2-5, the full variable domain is EPEVTQTPSHQVTQMGQEVILRCVPISNHLYFYWYRQILGQKVEFLVSFYNNEISEKSEIFDDQFSVERPDGSNFTLKIRSTKLEDSAMYFCASSTIAGRGQETQYFGPGTRLLVL.

The CDR3 DNA reads TGTGCCAGCAGCCAAGTTTCGACAGGGGTATTTTCACCCCTCCACTTT. Encoded protein: CASSQVSTGVFSPLHF. The gene calls are TRBV3-1 (or the pseudogene TRBV3-2) and TRBJ1-6; 8 nucleotides line up with TRBD1. The length of the CDR3 is 16 residues. V was pared by 1 base and J by 9 bases, with 8 bases of the junction left unmatched. The germline V gene encodes CDR1 LGHDT and CDR2 YNNKEL (reference sequence).

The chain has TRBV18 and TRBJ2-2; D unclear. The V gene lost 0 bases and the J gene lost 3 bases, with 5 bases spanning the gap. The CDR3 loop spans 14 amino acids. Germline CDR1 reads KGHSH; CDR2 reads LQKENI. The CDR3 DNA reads TGTGCCAGCTCACCACCTCGGGACACCGGGGAGCTGTTTTTT. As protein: CASSPPRDTGELFF. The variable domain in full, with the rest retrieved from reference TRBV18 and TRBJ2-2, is NAGVMQNPRHLVRRRGQEARLRCSPMKGHSHVYWYRQLPEEGLKFMVYLQKENIIDESGMPKERFSAEFPKEGPSILRIQQVVRGDSAAYFCASSPPRDTGELFFGEGSRLTVL.

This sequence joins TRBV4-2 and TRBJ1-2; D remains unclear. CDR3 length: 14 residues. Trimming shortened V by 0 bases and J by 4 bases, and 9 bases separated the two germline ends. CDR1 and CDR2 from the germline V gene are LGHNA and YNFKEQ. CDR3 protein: CASSQDRESYGYTF. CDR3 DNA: TGTGCCAGCAGCCAAGACCGGGAGAGCTATGGCTACACCTTC.

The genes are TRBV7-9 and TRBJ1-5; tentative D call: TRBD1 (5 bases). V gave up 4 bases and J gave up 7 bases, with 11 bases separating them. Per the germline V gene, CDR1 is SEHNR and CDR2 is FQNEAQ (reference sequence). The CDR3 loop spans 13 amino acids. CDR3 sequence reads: CASSSGQLQPQHF. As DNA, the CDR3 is TGTGCCAGCAGCTCAGGGCAGTTACAGCCCCAGCATTTT.

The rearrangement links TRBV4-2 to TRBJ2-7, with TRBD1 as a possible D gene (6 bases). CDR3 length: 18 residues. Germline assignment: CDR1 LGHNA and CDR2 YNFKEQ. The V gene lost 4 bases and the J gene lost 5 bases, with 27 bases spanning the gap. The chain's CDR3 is CASSPALGSFLPGDEQYF. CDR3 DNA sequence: TGTGCCAGCAGCCCAGCCCTGGGGTCCTTCCTTCCAGGGGACGAGCAGTACTTC.

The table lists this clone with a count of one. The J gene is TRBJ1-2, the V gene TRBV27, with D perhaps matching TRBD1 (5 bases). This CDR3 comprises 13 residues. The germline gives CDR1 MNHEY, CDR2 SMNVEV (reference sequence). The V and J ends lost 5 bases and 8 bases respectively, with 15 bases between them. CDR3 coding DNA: TGTGCCAGCAGTAGAGGAGACAGTCGAGGCTACACCTTC. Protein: CASSRGDSRGYTF.

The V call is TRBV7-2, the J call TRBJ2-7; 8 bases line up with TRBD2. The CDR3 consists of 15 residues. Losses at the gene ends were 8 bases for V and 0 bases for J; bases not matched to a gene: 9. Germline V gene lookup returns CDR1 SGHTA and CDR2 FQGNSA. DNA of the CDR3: TGTGCCAGCTCTTTGGCGGGGGGCCTCTCCTACGAGCAGTACTTC. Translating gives CASSLAGGLSYEQYF.

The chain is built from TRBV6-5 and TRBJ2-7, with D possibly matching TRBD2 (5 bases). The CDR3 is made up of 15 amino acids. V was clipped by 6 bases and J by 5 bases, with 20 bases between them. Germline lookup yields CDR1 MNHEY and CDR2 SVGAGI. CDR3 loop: CASSRTVSGYHEQYF. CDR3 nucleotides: TGTGCCAGCAGCCGCACCGTATCGGGGTACCACGAGCAGTACTTC.

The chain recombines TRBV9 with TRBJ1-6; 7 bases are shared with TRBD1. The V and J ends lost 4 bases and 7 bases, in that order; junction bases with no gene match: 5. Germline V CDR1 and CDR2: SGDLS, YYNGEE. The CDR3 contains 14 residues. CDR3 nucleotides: TGTGCCAGCAGCCCTCGACAGGGCAATTCACCCCTCCACTTT. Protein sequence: CASSPRQGNSPLHF. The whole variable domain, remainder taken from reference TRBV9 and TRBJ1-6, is DSGVTQTPKHLITATGQRVTLRCSPRSGDLSVYWYQQSLDQGLQFLIQYYNGEERAKGNILERFSAQQFPDLHSELNLSSLELGDSALYFCASSPRQGNSPLHFGNGTRLTVT.

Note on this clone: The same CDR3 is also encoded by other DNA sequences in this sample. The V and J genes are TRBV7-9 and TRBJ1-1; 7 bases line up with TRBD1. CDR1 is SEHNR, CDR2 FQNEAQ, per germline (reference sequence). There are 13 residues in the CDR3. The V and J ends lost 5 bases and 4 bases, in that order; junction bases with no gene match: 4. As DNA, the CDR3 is TGTGCCAGCAGCCCCCAGGGGGGCACTGAAGCTTTCTTT. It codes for CASSPQGGTEAFF.

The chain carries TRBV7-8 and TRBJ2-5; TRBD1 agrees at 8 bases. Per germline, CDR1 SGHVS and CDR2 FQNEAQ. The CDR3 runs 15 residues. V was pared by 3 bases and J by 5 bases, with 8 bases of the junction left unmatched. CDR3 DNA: TGTGCCAGCAGCTTCCCGAGGGACAGGCGGGAGACCCAGTACTTC. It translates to CASSFPRDRRETQYF.

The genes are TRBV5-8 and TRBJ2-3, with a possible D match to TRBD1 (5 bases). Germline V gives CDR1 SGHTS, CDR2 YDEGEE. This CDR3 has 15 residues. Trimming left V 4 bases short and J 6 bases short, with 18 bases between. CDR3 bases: TGTGCCAGCAGCCAAAGGTTCACAGGTTTGGATACGCAGTATTTT. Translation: CASSQRFTGLDTQYF.

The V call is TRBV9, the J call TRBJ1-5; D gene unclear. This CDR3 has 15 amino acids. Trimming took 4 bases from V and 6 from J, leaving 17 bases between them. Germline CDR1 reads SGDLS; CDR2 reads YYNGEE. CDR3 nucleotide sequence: TGTGCCAGCAGCCCCAGACTAGGGTCGGGTCAGCCCCAGCATTTT. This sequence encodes CASSPRLGSGQPQHF.